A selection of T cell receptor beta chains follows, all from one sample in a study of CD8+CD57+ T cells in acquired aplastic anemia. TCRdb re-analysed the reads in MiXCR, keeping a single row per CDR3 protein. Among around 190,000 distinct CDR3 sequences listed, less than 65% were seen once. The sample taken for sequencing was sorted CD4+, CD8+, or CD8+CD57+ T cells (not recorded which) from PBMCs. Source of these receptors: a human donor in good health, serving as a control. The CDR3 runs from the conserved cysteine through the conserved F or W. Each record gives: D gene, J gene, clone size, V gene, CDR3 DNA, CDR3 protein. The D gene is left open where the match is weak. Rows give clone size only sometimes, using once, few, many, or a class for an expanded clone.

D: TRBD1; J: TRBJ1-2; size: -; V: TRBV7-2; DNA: TGTGCCTGCAGCTTAGGGTACAGGGGAGGCGGTTACACCTTC; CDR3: CACSLGYRGGGYTF
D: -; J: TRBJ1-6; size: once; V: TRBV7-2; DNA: TGTGCCAGCAGCTTGGAAGGGGGGGCTCGTTCCCCCCTCCACTTT; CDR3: CASSLEGGARSPLHF
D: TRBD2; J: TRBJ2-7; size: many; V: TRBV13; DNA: TGTGCCAGCAGCTTAGCCGGGACTAGGTTAGACGAGCAGTACTTC; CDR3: CASSLAGTRLDEQYF
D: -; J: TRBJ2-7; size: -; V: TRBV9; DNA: TGTGCCAGCTCACCTACAACCGGGACTGAAGGTGGGAAGCAGTACTTC; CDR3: CASSPTTGTEGGKQYF
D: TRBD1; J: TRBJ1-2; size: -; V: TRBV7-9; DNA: TGTGCCAGCAGCTCAGGGCGGACAGGGGTCCTAAGTGGCTACACCTTC; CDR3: CASSSGRTGVLSGYTF
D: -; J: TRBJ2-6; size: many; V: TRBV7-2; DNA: TGTGCCAGCAGCTTAGCGTCTGGGAGCTCTGGGGCCAACGTCCTGACTTTC; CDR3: CASSLASGSSGANVLTF
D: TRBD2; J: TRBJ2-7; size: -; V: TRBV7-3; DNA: TGTGCCAGCAGCACCACCGGACTAGCGGGCGTATCCTACGGGCAGTACTTC; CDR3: CASSTTGLAGVSYGQYF
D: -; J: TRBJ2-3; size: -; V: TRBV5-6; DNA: TGTGCCAGCAGCTTGGGGGCTTCAGATACGCAGTATTTT; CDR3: CASSLGASDTQYF
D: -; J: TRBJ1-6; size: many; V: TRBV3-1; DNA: TGTGCCAGCAGCCAAGTGAGATATAATTCACCCCTCCACTTT; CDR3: CASSQVRYNSPLHF
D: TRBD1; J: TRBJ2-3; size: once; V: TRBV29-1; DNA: TGCAGCGTTGAACCTTACGGACAGGTCGGAGATACGCAGTATTTT; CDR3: CSVEPYGQVGDTQYF
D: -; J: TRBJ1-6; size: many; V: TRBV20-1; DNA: TGCAGTGCTAAATTAAATTCACCCCTCCACTTT; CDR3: CSAKLNSPLHF
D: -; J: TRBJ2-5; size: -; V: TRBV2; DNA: TGTGCCACCAGGGTAAGACAGGACCAAGAGACCCAGTACTTC; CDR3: CATRVRQDQETQYF
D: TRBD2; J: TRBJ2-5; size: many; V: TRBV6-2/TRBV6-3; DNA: TGTGCCAGCAGTTCCTCAGCTAGCGGAGAGACCCAGTACTTC; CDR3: CASSSSASGETQYF
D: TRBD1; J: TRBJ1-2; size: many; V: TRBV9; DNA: TGTGCCAGCAGCGTAGATGGACAGGGGGTCTATGGCTACACCTTC; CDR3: CASSVDGQGVYGYTF
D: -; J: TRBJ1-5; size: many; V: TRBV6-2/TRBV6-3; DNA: TGTGCCAGCAGTTACCTGGGGCCTAATCAGCCCCAGCATTTT; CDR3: CASSYLGPNQPQHF
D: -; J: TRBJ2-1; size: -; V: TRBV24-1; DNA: TGTGCCACCAGTGATTTGGCGACAGGTAATGAGCAGTTCTTC; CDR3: CATSDLATGNEQFF
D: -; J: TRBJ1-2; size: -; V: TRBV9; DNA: TGTGCCAGCAGCGTAGGAGGCTATGGCTACACCTTC; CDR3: CASSVGGYGYTF
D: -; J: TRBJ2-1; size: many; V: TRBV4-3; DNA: TGCGCCAGCAGCCAAGATCGGGAGCAGTTCTTC; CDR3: CASSQDREQFF
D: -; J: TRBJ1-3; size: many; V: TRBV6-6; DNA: TGTGCCAGCAGGCCGGGAGGGCCCGGAAACACCATATATTTT; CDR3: CASRPGGPGNTIYF
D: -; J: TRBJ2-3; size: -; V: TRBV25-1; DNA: TGTGCCAGCAGAGTTGGTGGGGGGAGCACAGATACGCAGTATTTT; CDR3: CASRVGGGSTDTQYF
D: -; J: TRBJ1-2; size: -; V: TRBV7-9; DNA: TGCGCCAGCAGCCAAGATGGGGATGGCTACACCTTC; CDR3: CASSQDGDGYTF
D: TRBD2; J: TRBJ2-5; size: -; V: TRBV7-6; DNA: TGTGCCAGCAGACGTAGCGGGGGAGAAGAGACCCAGTACTTC; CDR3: CASRRSGGEETQYF
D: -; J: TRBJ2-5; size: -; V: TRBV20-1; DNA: TGCAGTGCTAGAGAGTTCGAAGAGACCCAGTACTTC; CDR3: CSAREFEETQYF
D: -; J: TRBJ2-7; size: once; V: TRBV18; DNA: TGTGCCAGCTCACCAGGGGGTTACGAGCGGTACTTC; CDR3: CASSPGGYERYF
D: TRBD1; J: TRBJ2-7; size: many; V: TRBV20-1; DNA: TGCAGTGCTAACCGGGACAGGGGGCGTTACGAGCAGTACTTC; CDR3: CSANRDRGRYEQYF
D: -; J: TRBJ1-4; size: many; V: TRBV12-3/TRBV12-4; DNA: TGTGCCAGCAGTTTGCTCGGGGGTGGGGAAAAACTGTTTTTT; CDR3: CASSLLGGGEKLFF
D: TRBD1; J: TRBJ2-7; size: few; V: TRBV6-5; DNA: TGTGCCAGCAGTTACTACTCCCCGGGACAGGGTTTCAACGAGCAGTACTTC; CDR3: CASSYYSPGQGFNEQYF
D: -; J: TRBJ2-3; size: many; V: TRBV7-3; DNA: TGTGCCAGCAGCCTGTCTAGCGCCGACACAGATACGCAGTATTTT; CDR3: CASSLSSADTDTQYF
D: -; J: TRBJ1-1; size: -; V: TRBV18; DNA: TGTGCCAGCTCACCAAAATCTGCTGAAGCTTTCTTT; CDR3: CASSPKSAEAFF
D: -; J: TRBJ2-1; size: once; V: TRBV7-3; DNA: TGTGCCAGCAGCCGGCGAGGGGGGGCGGGCAATGAGCAGTTCTTC; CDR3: CASSRRGGAGNEQFF
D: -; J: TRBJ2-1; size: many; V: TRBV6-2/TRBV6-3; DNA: TGTGCCAGCAGTTACTCCGCCTTGCAGGCTAACAATGAGCAGTTCTTC; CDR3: CASSYSALQANNEQFF
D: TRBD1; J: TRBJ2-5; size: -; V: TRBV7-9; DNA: TGTGCCAGCAGCTTGACAGGGGGCCCAGAGACCCAGTACTTC; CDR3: CASSLTGGPETQYF
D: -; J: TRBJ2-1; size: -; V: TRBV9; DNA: TGTGCCAGCAGCGTAGAGGGACGGAGCTCCTACAATGAGCAGTTCTTC; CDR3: CASSVEGRSSYNEQFF
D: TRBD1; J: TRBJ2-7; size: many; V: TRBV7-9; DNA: TGTGCCAGCAGCTTAGGTCAGGGGGCATCCGAGCAGTACTTC; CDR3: CASSLGQGASEQYF